Sequencing of this TCR beta chain was carried out in a study of human T cells and chemical hapten exposure. The overall study: Patients, chiefly female, had alopecia areata, totalis or universalis.

Time point specified: patch test 3, about 24 weeks after DPC sensitization. Treatment of the sample: therapeutic diphenylcyclopropenone sensitization with weekly scalp DPC. The V end was cut by 5 bases, the J end by 6 bases, with 17 bases between. The CDR3 is made up of 15 amino acids. Germline V gives CDR1 SGHTA, CDR2 FQGNSA. TCRdb reprocessed the RACE reads via MiXCR and lists one record per CDR3 protein. The sample includes roughly 50,000 distinct CDR3 sequences, roughly 10% of them seen just once. This chain connects TRBV7-2 to TRBJ2-4, with D hard to call. Sequencing was performed on whole blood, taken in connection with sensitization to the hapten diphenylcyclopropenone (DPC). The clonotype comes from a woman aged 40 to 50 with alopecia areata. Some clones in this sample may be carry-over from other donors' samples. CDR3 residues: CASSPARGRPNIQYF. In DNA, the CDR3 is TGTGCCAGCAGCCCAGCCCGTGGCCGCCCAAACATTCAGTACTTC.